These 21 T cell receptor beta chains came from one sample sequenced in a study of blood T cells in healthy people across ages (dated by TCRdb to between 2015 and 2017). The library was obtained by 5' RACE. The instrument given in TCRdb is Illumina HiSeq 2500. The second PCR ran for roughly 7 to 12 cycles and used a J-beta primer mix along with a sample-barcoded 5' primer. The public reads were quality trimmed at Q25 with fastp and then assembled into clones with MiXCR by TCRdb, keeping productive beta chains. Rows are combined by CDR3 protein, so each entry shows the most common genes and DNA. A total of some 670,000 distinct CDR3 sequences appear in this sample, about 50% of them only once. Jointly, the top ten make up 13% of the sample. The sample was blood. The origin of the receptors is a woman of 80 years or more in good health.

A single count supports this clonotype. A much larger clone is a single base away; this may be a read error. V usage is TRBV15 and J usage is TRBJ1-4; 11 nucleotides agree with TRBD1. Trimming took 8 bases from V and 6 from J; bases not matched to a gene: 2. From germline, CDR1 is LNHNV and CDR2 YYDKDF (reference sequence). The CDR3 consists of 13 residues. The CDR3 loop is CATSDRGHEKLFF. The CDR3 DNA reads TGTGCCACCTCGGACAGGGGGCATGAAAAACTGTTTTTT.

There are many counts of this clonotype. The V and J genes are TRBV30 and TRBJ2-7; D not certain. The germline CDR1 and CDR2 sequences are GTSNPN and SVGIG (reference sequence). Trimming removed 7 bases at V and 6 bases at J, with 16 bases between. This CDR3 is built from 12 residues. This chain's CDR3 is CAYPGPTSEQYF. In DNA form, the CDR3 reads TGTGCCTATCCGGGCCCCACATCCGAGCAGTACTTC.

This clonotype was recorded once. The rearrangement links TRBV5-1 to TRBJ2-7; D possibly corresponds to TRBD1 (6 bases). Trimming cost V 0 bases and J 1 base, with 11 bases left between them. The CDR3 covers 15 residues. Germline loops: CDR1 SGHRS, CDR2 YFSETQ. Here the CDR3 reads CASSLAMGASYEQYF. CDR3 bases: TGCGCCAGCAGCTTGGCCATGGGGGCTTCCTACGAGCAGTACTTC.

The chain joins TRBV6-5 to TRBJ1-2; 10 bases match TRBD1. The CDR3 consists of 15 residues. V shed 0 bases and J 10 bases; nucleotides not matched to a gene: 8. Germline V lookup: CDR1 MNHEY, CDR2 SVGAGI. The CDR3, as DNA: TGTGCCAGCAGTTACTCGACGGGACAGGGGCTTATCTACACCTTC. As protein: CASSYSTGQGLIYTF.

The chain employs TRBV15 and TRBJ1-2, with 9 bases lining up with TRBD1. Germline V gene lookup returns CDR1 LNHNV and CDR2 YYDKDF (reference sequence). This CDR3 has 17 amino acids. After removal of 0 bases from V and 8 bases from J, the junction contained 13 bases not matched to a gene. CDR3 DNA sequence: TGTGCCACCAGCAGAGATTTAGCAACAGGGGGCGCGGGAGGCTACACCTTC. The encoded protein is CATSRDLATGGAGGYTF.

The chain has TRBV5-6 and TRBJ1-5; 8 positions match TRBD1. Germline CDR1 and CDR2: SGHDT and YYEEEE. This CDR3 has 19 amino acids. With V trimmed by 4 bases and J by 4 bases, 19 bases remained unmatched. CDR3 coding DNA: TGTGCCAGCAGCGCGACCAGGGGGCCATCGGCGGGTCTTAATCAGCCCCAGCATTTT. Translated, it gives CASSATRGPSAGLNQPQHF.

The chain joins TRBV6-6 to TRBJ1-1; the match to TRBD1 covers 8 bases. V shed 6 bases, J shed 4 bases, and the junction held 4 bases outside the gene matches. CDR1 and CDR2 from the germline V gene are MNHNY and SVGAGI (reference sequence). The CDR3 runs 13 residues. The CDR3 DNA is TGTGCCAGCAGCCACAGGGGGGCCACTGAAGCTTTCTTT. Translation gives CASSHRGATEAFF.

This clonotype has ten or more counts. The V gene is TRBV20-1, the J gene TRBJ2-1; unclear D gene. Germline V gives CDR1 DFQATT, CDR2 SNEGSKA (reference sequence). The CDR3 is 12 amino acids. Trimming took 1 base from V and 8 from J, leaving 9 bases between them. The CDR3: CSARGQVYEQFF. CDR3 sequence (DNA): TGCAGTGCTAGAGGCCAGGTATATGAGCAGTTCTTC.

A note on this clonotype: One junction end does not reproduce the germline sequence, and a read error may be involved. The gene calls are TRBV14 and TRBJ2-2; 8 positions match TRBD1. There are 14 residues in the CDR3. Germline V gene data show CDR1 as SGHDN and CDR2 as FVKESK. The CDR3 reads CASRRTGNIGELFF. CDR3 nucleotide sequence: TGTGCCAGCAGACGGACAGGGAACATCGGGGAGCTGTTTTTT.

The chain is built from TRBV6-1 and TRBJ2-2, with 9 positions matching TRBD1. CDR3 length equals 16 residues. Germline V gene lookup returns CDR1 MNHNS and CDR2 SASEGT. The ends lost 1 base at V and 8 bases at J; junction bases unmatched: 8. The CDR3 spells CASSEGTGVFSGELFF. For the CDR3, the DNA is TGTGCCAGCAGTGAAGGGACAGGGGTTTTTTCGGGGGAGCTGTTTTTT.

The V call is TRBV28, the J call TRBJ1-2; TRBD1 aligns across 9 bases. Germline loops: CDR1 MDHEN, CDR2 SYDVKM. V shed 4 bases, J shed 5 bases, and the junction held 8 bases outside the gene matches. The CDR3 has 15 amino acids. In DNA, the CDR3 is TGTGCCAGCAGTTCCGGACAGGGGATGGGTTATGGCTACACCTTC. Protein: CASSSGQGMGYGYTF.

In its sample, this clonotype was seen a few times. The chain is built from TRBV3-1 and TRBJ2-5; the D is unclear. The germline CDR1 and CDR2 sequences are LGHDT and YNNKEL (reference sequence). The length of the CDR3 is 13 residues. Trimming took off 1 base at V and 0 bases at J, with 3 bases between the two ends. The CDR3 bases are TGTGCCAGCAGCCAAGTTAACCAAGAGACCCAGTACTTC. Its translation is CASSQVNQETQYF.

The chain is built from TRBV20-1 and TRBJ2-1; maybe TRBD2 (5 bases). Trimming shortened V by 0 bases and J by 0 bases, and 15 bases separated the two germline ends. This CDR3 contains 17 residues. Germline loops: CDR1 DFQATT, CDR2 SNEGSKA (reference sequence). The CDR3 nucleotides read TGCAGTGCTAGAGATTTAGCGCCCCGGAGCTCCTACAATGAGCAGTTCTTC. Translating it yields CSARDLAPRSSYNEQFF.

This clonotype was seen ten or more times. The chain recombines TRBV28 with TRBJ2-7; perhaps D is TRBD1 or TRBD2 (5 bases each). Germline-derived CDR1 and CDR2 are MDHEN and SYDVKM. V was cut by 2 bases and J by 6 bases, with 8 bases left in between. The CDR3 runs 12 residues. CDR3 nucleotide sequence: TGTGCCAGCAGTTTAGTGGGGACCGAGCAGTACTTC. The encoded protein is CASSLVGTEQYF.

The rearrangement links TRBV15 to TRBJ2-4; unclear D gene. The germline gives CDR1 LNHNV, CDR2 YYDKDF (reference sequence). The CDR3 runs 13 residues. Trimming removed 5 bases from V and 4 bases from J, with 9 bases in between. In nucleotides, the CDR3 is TGTGCCACCAGCTCAAGGGCGAAAAACATTCAGTACTTC. Encoded protein: CATSSRAKNIQYF.

The chain recombines TRBV7-2 with TRBJ2-6, with D tentatively TRBD1 or TRBD2 (5 bases each). CDR3 length equals 20 residues. Trimming cost V 5 bases and J 0 bases, with 23 bases left between them. Per germline, CDR1 SGHTA and CDR2 FQGNSA. The CDR3 spells CASSPFGAFRPTSGANVLTF. CDR3 sequence (DNA): TGTGCCAGCAGCCCCTTCGGGGCGTTCCGTCCAACCTCTGGGGCCAACGTCCTGACTTTC.

The chain joins TRBV5-1 to TRBJ2-3; 9 bases line up with TRBD2. With V trimmed by 4 bases and J by 0 bases, 6 bases remained unmatched. The germline V gene encodes CDR1 SGHRS and CDR2 YFSETQ. The CDR3 is 16 residues long. CDR3: CASSPFTSGSTDTQYF. Written as DNA, the CDR3 is TGCGCCAGCAGCCCCTTCACTAGCGGGAGCACAGATACGCAGTATTTT.

The chain recombines TRBV20-1 with TRBJ2-3; D uncertain. Germline-derived CDR1 and CDR2 are DFQATT and SNEGSKA (reference sequence). V was trimmed by 5 bases and J by 6 bases, leaving 12 bases between them. CDR3 length equals 12 residues. CDR3 sequence reads: CSAPTSSDTQYF. The CDR3 coding sequence is TGCAGTGCTCCCACCAGCTCGGATACGCAGTATTTT.

There are a few counts of this clonotype. This chain uses TRBV7-9 with TRBJ2-2, with TRBD1 matching 7 bases. V was pared by 0 bases and J by 6 bases, with 7 bases of the junction left unmatched. The CDR3 extends over 16 amino acids. Germline-derived CDR1 and CDR2 are SEHNR and FQNEAQ (reference sequence). This CDR3 reads CASSLARDRDAGELFF. In DNA form, the CDR3 reads TGTGCCAGCAGCTTAGCGCGAGACAGGGACGCCGGGGAGCTGTTTTTT.

The rearrangement uses TRBV24-1 and TRBJ2-6; D not certain. CDR1 and CDR2 from the germline V gene are KGHDR and SFDVKD. Between the trimmed V and J ends, which lost 4 bases and 0 bases, there was a span of 12 bases. The CDR3 contains 17 residues. CDR3 nucleotides: TGTGCCACCAGTGACCCGGACGGATACTCTGGGGCCAACGTCCTGACTTTC. It encodes CATSDPDGYSGANVLTF.

This sequence joins TRBV27 and TRBJ2-2; 12 bases match TRBD2. V dropped 5 bases and J dropped 1; count of bases not matched to a gene: 2. CDR1 is MNHEY, CDR2 SMNVEV, per germline (reference sequence). The CDR3 spans 16 residues. CDR3 bases: TGTGCCAGCAGTCCGACTAGCGGGGGGAACACCGGGGAGCTGTTTTTT. Translating it yields CASSPTSGGNTGELFF.